The 15 T cell receptor beta chains below come from one sample, sequenced in a study of cytomegalovirus exposure and HLA in healthy donors. The study ran its PCR with 60 Vbeta and 13 Jbeta primers. Assay: immunoSEQ multiplex PCR; the TCRdb copy retains only in-frame clones and omits some. The repertoire consists of some 95,000 clones, with more than 65% occurring once and the leading ten covering roughly a sixth. The sequencing sample was made of PBMCs. The receptors shown here come from a woman in her late teens or twenties in good health and CMV-seropositive.

The chain is built from TRBV9 and TRBJ1-4; 9 bases fit TRBD1. V shed 0 bases and J 8 bases; nucleotides not matched to a gene: 5. Germline V gene lookup returns CDR1 SGDLS and CDR2 YYNGEE. The CDR3 loop spans 15 amino acids. This CDR3 reads CASSVGGTGYEKLFF. The DNA for the CDR3 is TGTGCCAGCAGCGTAGGGGGGACAGGGTACGAAAAACTGTTTTTT.

The chain links TRBV11-3 to TRBJ2-5, with 8 nucleotides matching TRBD2. In germline, CDR1 is SGHNT, CDR2 YENEEA. V was pared by 2 bases and J by 1 base, with 9 bases of the junction left unmatched. The CDR3 runs 17 residues. CDR3 nucleotide sequence: TGTGCCAGCAGCTTAAAGGTCGGTCTAGCGGGCCAAGAGACCCAGTACTTC. The encoded protein is CASSLKVGLAGQETQYF. The full variable domain, in which reference TRBV11-3 and TRBJ2-5 provide the parts outside the CDR3, is EAGVVQSPRYKIIEKKQPVAFWCNPISGHNTLYWYLQNLGQGPELLIRYENEEAVDDSQLPKDRFSAERLKGVDSTLKIQPAELGDSAVYLCASSLKVGLAGQETQYFGPGTRLLVL.

This clone was recorded a few times. This chain uses TRBV11-1 with TRBJ2-7, with a possible D match to TRBD2 (5 bases). CDR1 and CDR2 from the germline V gene are SGHAT and FQDESV (reference sequence). Trimming took 3 bases from V and 4 from J, leaving 7 bases between them. This CDR3 is built from 12 residues. Here the CDR3 DNA reads TGTGCCAGCAGCTTCGAGGGATACGAGCAGTACTTC. This sequence encodes CASSFEGYEQYF.

This clone was seen more than once but under ten times. J is TRBJ1-1 and V is TRBV5-4; D gene uncertain. Germline assignment: CDR1 SGHNT and CDR2 YYREEE (reference sequence). The CDR3 has 13 residues. Trimming left V 0 bases short and J 3 bases short, with 6 bases between. This chain's CDR3 is CASSLVSDTEAFF. CDR3 nucleotide sequence: TGTGCCAGCAGCTTGGTCAGTGACACTGAAGCTTTCTTT.

This clone was seen only a few times. V usage is TRBV9 and J usage is TRBJ2-1; 8 bases are a match to TRBD1. V shed 3 bases and J 0 bases; nucleotides not matched to a gene: 2. CDR3 length: 15 residues. Germline V CDR1 and CDR2: SGDLS, YYNGEE. As DNA, the CDR3 is TGTGCCAGCAGCGGGACAGGGAACTCCTACAATGAGCAGTTCTTC. Protein sequence: CASSGTGNSYNEQFF.

The V call is TRBV29-1, the J call TRBJ2-2, with 7 positions matching TRBD2. With 6 bases clipped from V and 1 base from J, the junction kept 8 bases outside the gene matches. The CDR3 covers 15 residues. Germline V gene lookup returns CDR1 SQVTM and CDR2 ANQGSEA. CDR3 DNA: TGCAGCGTGGAGGGTAGCGGGTTGAACACCGGGGAGCTGTTTTTT. The encoded protein is CSVEGSGLNTGELFF.

This clone was counted between two and nine times. This chain links TRBV5-6 with TRBJ1-2, with 7 nucleotides matching TRBD1. Looked up from germline, CDR1 is SGHDT and CDR2 is YYEEEE. Trimming at V came to 2 bases and at J to 2 bases, leaving 6 bases not matched to a gene. The CDR3 length is 15 residues. CDR3 protein: CASSFLATGNYGYTF. In DNA, the CDR3 is TGTGCCAGCAGCTTTCTGGCGACAGGGAACTATGGCTACACCTTC.

This rearrangement joins TRBV28 to TRBJ1-4; the D is unclear. V was trimmed by 5 bases and J by 8 bases, leaving 18 bases between them. The CDR3 has 15 amino acids. Germline V gene lookup returns CDR1 MDHEN and CDR2 SYDVKM. The CDR3 DNA is TGTGCCAGCAGTGGTTTTGTGCGGGTTGGAGAAAAACTGTTTTTT. Translated, it gives CASSGFVRVGEKLFF.

This clone was observed a few times. The chain employs TRBV19 and TRBJ1-1; D ambiguous. Trimming left V 4 bases short and J 0 bases short, with 12 bases between. The CDR3 runs to 15 residues. Looked up from germline, CDR1 is LNHDA and CDR2 is SQIVND (reference sequence). The CDR3 region is CASSRADIMNTEAFF. The CDR3 region has the DNA TGTGCCAGTAGTAGGGCAGATATAATGAACACTGAAGCTTTCTTT.

This clone was detected only a few times. J is TRBJ1-1 and V is TRBV19; D remains unclear. This CDR3 has 12 amino acids. V was cut by 3 bases and J by 2 bases, with 4 bases left in between. Germline V lookup: CDR1 LNHDA, CDR2 SQIVND (reference sequence). Here the CDR3 reads CASSILNTEAFF. The CDR3 DNA reads as TGTGCCAGTAGTATCCTCAACACTGAAGCTTTCTTT.

The chain is built from TRBV10-3 and TRBJ2-1; 10 positions match TRBD2. Germline CDR1 ENHRY, CDR2 SYGVKD. The CDR3 has 15 residues. Germline trimming cut 3 bases from V and 2 bases from J; bases unmatched to any gene: 1. The CDR3 DNA reads TGTGCCATCAGTGAAAGCGGGGGGGCCTACAATGAGCAGTTCTTC. This encodes CAISESGGAYNEQFF.

This sequence joins TRBV7-2 and TRBJ2-5; the D gene is possibly TRBD2 (6 bases). The CDR3 covers 15 residues. V lost 1 base to trimming and J lost 5 bases, with 14 bases between them. CDR1 is SGHTA and CDR2 is FQGNSA in the germline V gene. CDR3 sequence: CASSLGGDIRETQYF. CDR3 DNA sequence: TGTGCCAGCAGCTTAGGGGGGGATATTAGGGAGACCCAGTACTTC.

The chain couples TRBV18 to TRBJ2-7, with 7 bases identical to TRBD1. The CDR3 is 15 residues long. Germline trimming cut 3 bases from V and 0 bases from J; bases unmatched to any gene: 5. Germline loops: CDR1 KGHSH, CDR2 LQKENI. CDR3 nucleotide sequence: TGTGCCAGCTCACCTGGCAGGGGGTCCTCCTACGAGCAGTACTTC. Protein: CASSPGRGSSYEQYF.

This chain joins TRBV25-1 and TRBJ1-2; D not certain. The CDR3 loop spans 13 amino acids. Germline CDR1 MGHDK, CDR2 SYGVNS. The V end was cut by 3 bases, the J end by 4 bases, with 9 bases between. CDR3 in amino acids: CASSDLQAYGYTF. The DNA for the CDR3 is TGTGCCAGCAGTGACCTTCAGGCCTATGGCTACACCTTC.

On this clone itself: A read error may produce the germline difference seen at one junction end. This chain uses TRBV7-9 with TRBJ2-7; D perhaps matches TRBD2 (5 bases). The CDR3 is 12 amino acids. The germline gives CDR1 SEHNR, CDR2 FQNEAQ (reference sequence). The CDR3 DNA is TGTTCCAGCAGCTTAGGAGGTGGTGAGCAGTACTTC. Protein product: CSSSLGGGEQYF.